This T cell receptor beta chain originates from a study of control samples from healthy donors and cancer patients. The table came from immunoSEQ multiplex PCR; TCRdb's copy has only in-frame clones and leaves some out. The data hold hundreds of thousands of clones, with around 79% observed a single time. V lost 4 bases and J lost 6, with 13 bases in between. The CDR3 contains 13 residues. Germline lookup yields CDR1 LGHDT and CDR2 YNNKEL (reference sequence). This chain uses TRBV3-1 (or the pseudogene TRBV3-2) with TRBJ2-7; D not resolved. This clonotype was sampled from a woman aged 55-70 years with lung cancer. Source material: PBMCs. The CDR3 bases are TGTGCCAGCAGCCGAACATCAGCTGGCGAGCAGTACTTC. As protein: CASSRTSAGEQYF.